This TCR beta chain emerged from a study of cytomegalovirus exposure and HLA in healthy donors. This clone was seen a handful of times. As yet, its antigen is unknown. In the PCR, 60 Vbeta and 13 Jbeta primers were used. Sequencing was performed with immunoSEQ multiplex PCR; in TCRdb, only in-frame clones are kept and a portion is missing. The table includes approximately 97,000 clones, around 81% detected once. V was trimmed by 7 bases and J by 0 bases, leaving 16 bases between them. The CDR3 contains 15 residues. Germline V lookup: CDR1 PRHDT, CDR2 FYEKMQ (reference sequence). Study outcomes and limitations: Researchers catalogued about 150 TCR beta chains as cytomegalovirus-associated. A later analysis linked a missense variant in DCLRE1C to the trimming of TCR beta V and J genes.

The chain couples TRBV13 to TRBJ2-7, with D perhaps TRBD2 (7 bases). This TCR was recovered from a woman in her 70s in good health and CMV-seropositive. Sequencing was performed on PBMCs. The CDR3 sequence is CASTLGGGPSYEQYF. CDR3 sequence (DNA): TGTGCCAGCACCCTGGGAGGGGGACCCTCCTACGAGCAGTACTTC.